One sample yielded the 28 T cell receptor beta chains listed below, sequenced in a study of blood T cell repertoires in COVID-19. The repertoire was sequenced with immunoSEQ multiplex PCR; TCRdb's copy has only in-frame clones and lacks some. The data show approximately 70,000 clones, 81% seen once. Sequencing used peripheral blood. The receptors here all came from a woman aged 65 to 85 with acute or convalescent COVID-19.

The rearrangement uses TRBV29-1 and TRBJ1-4; D might be TRBD1 (5 bases). Germline assignment: CDR1 SQVTM and CDR2 ANQGSEA. Trimming took off 0 bases at V and 2 bases at J, with 10 bases between the two ends. The CDR3 sequence is 15 residues long. CDR3 nucleotides: TGCAGCGTTGAAGATTTGGGGCCCACTAATGAAAAACTGTTTTTT. Protein product: CSVEDLGPTNEKLFF.

The V and J genes are TRBV5-6 and TRBJ2-6, with 11 bases fitting TRBD1. The length of the CDR3 is 17 residues. V trimming: 4 bases; J trimming: 1 base; junction bases outside the gene matches: 4. Germline values: CDR1 SGHDT, CDR2 YYEEEE. This CDR3 reads CASSHGTGGSGANVLTF. CDR3 in DNA: TGTGCCAGCAGCCACGGGACAGGGGGTTCTGGGGCCAACGTCCTGACTTTC. Full variable domain (missing parts from reference TRBV5-6 and TRBJ2-6): DAGVTQSPTHLIKTRGQQVTLRCSPKSGHDTVSWYQQALGQGPQFIFQYYEEEERQRGNFPDRFSGHQFPNYSSELNVNALLLGDSALYLCASSHGTGGSGANVLTFGAGSRLTVL.

J is TRBJ1-4 and V is TRBV21-1; TRBD1 is the table's D call, not checked against the DNA. TRBV21-1 is recorded as a pseudogene. The CDR3 is 18 amino acids. The CDR3 loop reads CASSKGGPIGSTNEKLFF. In nucleotides, the CDR3 is TGTGCCAGCAGCAAAGGGGGCCCGATCGGCTCAACTAATGAAAAACTGTTTTTT.

J is TRBJ2-5 and V is TRBV7-2; 10 nucleotides agree with TRBD2. The J segment lost 4 bases and the V segment lost 2 bases, leaving 7 bases of the junction unmatched. Germline CDR1 SGHTA, CDR2 FQGNSA. The CDR3 has 16 residues. The CDR3 DNA reads as TGTGCCAGCAGCTTATATCAGGGACTAGCGAGAGAGACCCAGTACTTC. Its protein is CASSLYQGLARETQYF. Filled out from reference TRBV7-2 and TRBJ2-5, the complete variable domain reads GAGVSQSPSNKVTEKGKDVELRCDPISGHTALYWYRQSLGQGLEFLIYFQGNSAPDKSGLPSDRFSAERTGGSVSTLTIQRTQQEDSAVYLCASSLYQGLARETQYFGPGTRLLVL.

V gene TRBV19 combines with J gene TRBJ1-6; 7 bases are a match to TRBD1. This CDR3 contains 14 residues. J was trimmed by 6 bases and V by 7 bases; bases with no gene match: 6. Germline V gene lookup returns CDR1 LNHDA and CDR2 SQIVND (reference sequence). The CDR3 loop is CASTSGQVNSPLHF. The CDR3 nucleotides are TGTGCCAGTACCTCAGGACAGGTTAATTCACCCCTCCACTTT.

The rearrangement joins TRBV2 to TRBJ1-4, with D uncertain. Per germline, CDR1 SNHLY and CDR2 FYNNEI. The CDR3 contains 13 residues. Trimming cost V 8 bases and J 1 base, with 8 bases left between them. For the CDR3, the DNA is TGTGCCAGCCGCGGGGAAACTAATGAAAAACTGTTTTTT. This encodes CASRGETNEKLFF.

This clone has just one count. The germline gene is not matched at one end of the junction; a read error may be the cause. The gene calls are TRBV3-1 (or the pseudogene TRBV3-2) and TRBJ1-1, with D hard to call. Germline CDR1 is LGHDT and CDR2 is YNNKEL (reference sequence). This CDR3 has 11 amino acids. The CDR3 coding sequence is TGTGCCAGCAGCCAAAATAGAGGCCCGCGTTTT. Encoded protein: CASSQNRGPRF.

This chain links TRBV28 with TRBJ1-2; maybe TRBD1 (5 bases). The V end lost 3 bases, the J end lost 1 base, and 12 bases lay between the germline ends. CDR1 is MDHEN and CDR2 is SYDVKM in the germline V gene. CDR3 length equals 15 residues. CDR3 residues: CASSFETAVNYGYTF. For the CDR3, the DNA is TGTGCCAGCAGTTTTGAGACAGCCGTTAACTATGGCTACACCTTC.

In DNA, the CDR3 is TGTGCCAGCAGCCGAGACGACCGGGAAGGGCCCCAGCATTTT. It encodes CASSRDDREGPQHF. The chain joins TRBV7-9 to TRBJ1-5; D is uncertain. The germline V gene has CDR1 SEHNR and CDR2 FQNEAQ (reference sequence). CDR3 length equals 14 residues. V dropped 5 bases and J dropped 9 bases, with 17 bases sitting between them.

The chain has TRBV6-5 and TRBJ2-7, with D possibly TRBD2 on 5 matching bases. The CDR3 runs to 14 residues. Deletions cut 6 bases from V and 6 bases from J, with 18 bases between. Germline values: CDR1 MNHEY, CDR2 SVGAGI. CDR3 in amino acids: CASSLARMDSEQYF. The CDR3 bases are TGTGCCAGCAGCTTAGCGAGAATGGATAGCGAGCAGTACTTC.

The J gene is TRBJ2-7, the V gene TRBV5-4; a weak D match, TRBD2 (8 bases). The ends were cut back, 1 base at V and 3 bases at J, with 14 bases in the middle. Germline V gives CDR1 SGHNT, CDR2 YYREEE (reference sequence). The CDR3 runs to 15 residues. The CDR3 nucleotides read TGTGCCAGCAGCTTGACGGGGGGGACAGACTACGAGCAGTACTTC. Amino acids: CASSLTGGTDYEQYF. The full variable domain, with the rest looked up from reference TRBV5-4 and TRBJ2-7, is ETGVTQSPTHLIKTRGQQVTLRCSSQSGHNTVSWYQQALGQGPQFIFQYYREEENGRGNFPPRFSGLQFPNYSSELNVNALELDDSALYLCASSLTGGTDYEQYFGPGTRLTVT.

The chain uses TRBV7-2 and TRBJ1-6; unclear D gene. V lost 3 bases, J lost 6 bases, and 18 bases lay in between. The CDR3 extends over 17 amino acids. The germline CDR1 and CDR2 sequences are SGHTA and FQGNSA. CDR3 sequence: CASSLGVATELNSPLHF. The CDR3 DNA reads TGTGCCAGCAGCTTGGGCGTGGCGACGGAACTTAATTCACCCCTCCACTTT.

V gene TRBV5-1 combines with J gene TRBJ1-3; D is perhaps TRBD1 (5 bases). The CDR3 covers 16 residues. The V end lost 4 bases, the J end lost 0 bases, and 14 bases lay between the germline ends. Germline assignment: CDR1 SGHRS and CDR2 YFSETQ. In DNA, the CDR3 is TGCGCCAGCAGCCCCTCGGGGGGTTTCTCTGGAAACACCATATATTTT. Encoded protein: CASSPSGGFSGNTIYF.

This chain connects TRBV11-2 to TRBJ2-7, with 13 bases aligning to TRBD2. Trimming took 1 base from V and 7 from J; bases not matched to a gene: 4. The CDR3 runs to 15 residues. Germline V gene data show CDR1 as SGHAT and CDR2 as FQNNGV. The CDR3 DNA sequence: TGTGCCAGCAGCTTAGCCGGGACTAGCGGGGAAGAGCAGTACTTC. It encodes CASSLAGTSGEEQYF.

This clone was picked up one time. The V call is TRBV7-2, the J call TRBJ2-3, with a possible D match to TRBD2 (6 bases). The germline V gene has CDR1 SGHTA and CDR2 FQGNSA. The V and J ends lost 10 bases and 1 base respectively, with 12 bases between them. The CDR3 contains 13 residues. As DNA, the CDR3 is TGTGCCAACCGGGAGTTCGGCACAGATACGCAGTATTTT. This translates into CANREFGTDTQYF.

The rearrangement links TRBV6-1 to TRBJ2-7, with D possibly matching TRBD1 (6 bases). CDR1 MNHNS and CDR2 SASEGT come from the germline V gene. Trimming cost V 2 bases and J 1 base, with 9 bases left between them. The CDR3 length is 14 residues. DNA of the CDR3: TGTGCCAGCAGTGAACCGGGACATTCCTACGAGCAGTACTTC. Translating it yields CASSEPGHSYEQYF.

This sequence joins TRBV12-3 or TRBV12-4 and TRBJ1-1; D uncertain. Trimming pared 0 bases from V and 5 bases from J, leaving 7 bases between. This CDR3 region has 13 residues. The CDR3 sequence: CASSLAPRTEAFF. The CDR3 DNA reads TGTGCCAGCAGTTTAGCGCCGAGGACTGAAGCTTTCTTT.

This clone was detected only once. V and J are TRBV5-1 and TRBJ2-3; a possible D gene is TRBD1 (6 bases). This CDR3 comprises 12 residues. CDR1 and CDR2 from the germline V gene are SGHRS and YFSETQ. V gave up 5 bases and J gave up 9 bases, with 13 bases separating them. CDR3 sequence reads: CASSQDSSTQYF. The CDR3 DNA follows: TGCGCCAGCAGTCAGGACAGTTCGACGCAGTATTTT.

The gene calls are TRBV4-3 and TRBJ1-6; D call uncertain. The germline V gene encodes CDR1 LGHNA and CDR2 YSLEER. The V end was cut by 0 bases, the J end by 10 bases, with 10 bases between. The CDR3 runs 14 residues. In nucleotides, the CDR3 is TGCGCCAGCAGCCAAGATCACGCGGGATCACCCCTCCACTTT. This translates into CASSQDHAGSPLHF.

This clone appeared a single time. The chain carries TRBV30 and TRBJ1-4; 7 nucleotides match TRBD1. Germline V gives CDR1 GTSNPN, CDR2 SVGIG (reference sequence). Trimming removed 0 bases from V and 5 bases from J; junction bases left unmatched: 9. The CDR3 has 16 residues. In DNA, the CDR3 is TGTGCCTGGAGTGTACGTTTAGGGGGCCTGAATGAAAAACTGTTTTTT. As protein: CAWSVRLGGLNEKLFF.

CDR3: CASSITMNTEAFF. The CDR3 bases are TGTGCCAGTAGTATAACTATGAACACTGAAGCTTTCTTT. The V and J genes are TRBV19 and TRBJ1-1, with D unclear. The V and J ends lost 2 bases and 0 bases respectively, with 4 bases between them. Germline V lookup: CDR1 LNHDA, CDR2 SQIVND (reference sequence). The CDR3 spans 13 residues.

V gene TRBV14 combines with J gene TRBJ1-1; D is undetermined. Germline CDR1 is SGHDN and CDR2 is FVKESK. The CDR3 is made up of 12 amino acids. Trimming took 1 base from V and 7 from J, leaving 7 bases between them. The CDR3 region has the DNA TGTGCCAGCAGCCAAGGAGGAAATGAAGCTTTCTTT. This sequence encodes CASSQGGNEAFF.

In regard to this clone: The same CDR3 can be traced to other DNA sequences in this sample. The chain carries TRBV6-1 and TRBJ1-6; maybe TRBD1 (6 bases). V was cut by 2 bases and J by 5 bases, with 10 bases left in between. The CDR3 sequence is 15 residues long. In germline, CDR1 is MNHNS, CDR2 SASEGT. CDR3 region: CASSEIQGNNSPLHF. CDR3 bases: TGTGCCAGCAGTGAAATTCAGGGGAATAATTCACCCCTCCACTTT.

The CDR3 spells CASSNTGSNSPLHF. The CDR3 DNA sequence: TGTGCCAGTAGTAATACAGGGAGTAATTCACCCCTCCACTTT. The gene calls are TRBV19 and TRBJ1-6, with a weak D call TRBD1 (6 bases). The CDR3 consists of 14 residues. Germline values: CDR1 LNHDA, CDR2 SQIVND (reference sequence). Trimming shortened V by 4 bases and J by 6 bases, and 10 bases separated the two germline ends.

This chain joins TRBV6-2 or TRBV6-3 and TRBJ2-5; TRBD1 aligns across 9 bases. The junction had 7 bases not matched to a gene; V was cut back by 2 bases and J by 3 bases. Germline CDR1 and CDR2: MNHEY and SVGEGT. The CDR3 sequence is 16 residues long. This chain's CDR3 is CASSYGTQGAEETQYF. The CDR3 region has the DNA TGTGCCAGCAGTTACGGAACACAGGGGGCAGAAGAGACCCAGTACTTC.

This clone was observed a few times. The chain joins TRBV30 to TRBJ2-3, with 7 bases identical to TRBD2. In germline, CDR1 is GTSNPN, CDR2 SVGIG (reference sequence). This CDR3 region has 18 residues. V was clipped by 2 bases and J by 5 bases; unmatched bases: 19. The CDR3 sequence is CAWSKFGRGGSLGDTQYF. In DNA form, the CDR3 reads TGTGCCTGGAGTAAGTTTGGGCGTGGCGGGAGTCTCGGAGATACGCAGTATTTT.

This clone was picked up a small number of times. The rearrangement joins TRBV9 to TRBJ1-1, with D maybe TRBD1 (5 bases). The CDR3 is 15 residues long. Trimming took 0 bases from V and 1 from J, leaving 10 bases between them. Germline CDR1 reads SGDLS; CDR2 reads YYNGEE. The CDR3 coding sequence is TGTGCCAGCAGCGTAGAGGGGAGGGGGAACACTGAAGCTTTCTTT. Its protein product is CASSVEGRGNTEAFF.

The rearrangement joins TRBV30 to TRBJ2-3, with 8 positions matching TRBD2. The CDR3 spans 13 residues. In germline, CDR1 is GTSNPN, CDR2 SVGIG (reference sequence). V lost 5 bases to trimming and J lost 4 bases; unmatched junction nucleotides: 5. DNA of the CDR3: TGTGCCTGGGGGGCGGGAGGCGCAGATACGCAGTATTTT. Its translation: CAWGAGGADTQYF.